Listed below are T cell receptor beta chains from one sample, sequenced in a study of cytomegalovirus exposure and HLA in healthy donors. Here immunoSEQ multiplex PCR was the method, and the copy in TCRdb shows in-frame clones only, minus some. The table shows around 55,000 clones, with approximately 92% occurring only once. The specimen sequenced was PBMCs. Receptors were obtained from a man younger than 35 in good health and CMV-seronegative. Both conserved end residues are part of each CDR3. A D gene is named only where the DNA matches it firmly. Only some rows state a clone size, as once, few, many or a class for expanded clones.

j_call v_call d_call clone_size cdr3_aa cdr3_nt
TRBJ2-5 TRBV7-9 TRBD2 . CASSFSLAGAETQYF TGTGCCAGCAGCTTCTCACTAGCGGGAGCAGAGACCCAGTACTTC
TRBJ1-2 TRBV28 . . CASSWGKQGNGYTF TGTGCCAGCAGTTGGGGGAAACAGGGTAATGGCTACACCTTC
TRBJ2-3 TRBV7-6 TRBD2 . CASSLLLAGGTDTQYF TGTGCCAGCAGCTTACTACTAGCGGGTGGCACAGATACGCAGTATTTT
TRBJ2-7 TRBV5-1 TRBD2 once CASSLMGLAAYEQYF TGCGCCAGCAGCTTGATGGGACTAGCGGCTTACGAGCAGTACTTC
TRBJ2-1 TRBV14 TRBD2 . CASSPGLAGEYEQFF TGTGCCAGCAGCCCGGGACTAGCGGGAGAGTATGAGCAGTTCTTC
TRBJ1-1 TRBV6-6 TRBD1 . CASSSRDRGSEAFF TGTGCCAGCAGTTCAAGAGACAGGGGGTCTGAAGCTTTCTTT
TRBJ1-2 TRBV11-2 . . CASSLMPGQWYGYTF TGTGCCAGCAGCTTAATGCCGGGACAATGGTATGGCTACACCTTC
TRBJ1-1 TRBV29-1 TRBD1 . CSVVGRDREAFF TGCAGCGTTGTAGGGCGGGACAGGGAAGCTTTCTTT
TRBJ2-2 TRBV15 TRBD2 . CATSRSGRLNTGELFF TGTGCCACCAGCAGGAGCGGGAGGCTGAACACCGGGGAGCTGTTTTTT
TRBJ1-5 TRBV10-3 TRBD1 . CAISEGRGRNQPQHF TGTGCCATCAGTGAGGGCAGGGGGAGGAATCAGCCCCAGCATTTT
TRBJ2-2 TRBV19 TRBD1 . CASSRGQGGTGELFF TGTGCCAGTAGTAGGGGACAGGGCGGAACCGGGGAGCTGTTTTTT
TRBJ1-1 TRBV5-4 . . CASSFPRTGGPANTEAFF TGTGCCAGCAGCTTCCCCAGGACGGGGGGGCCAGCGAACACTGAAGCTTTCTTT
TRBJ1-1 TRBV28 TRBD1 few CASSLRSYMTAPPGQRMNTEAFF TGTGCCAGCAGTTTGCGTTCTTATATGACGGCCCCGCCGGGACAGCGGATGAACACTGAAGCTTTCTTT
TRBJ2-1 TRBV14 TRBD2 once CASSQVVRGATYNEQFF TGTGCCAGCAGCCAAGTCGTGCGGGGGGCAACCTACAATGAGCAGTTCTTC
TRBJ2-1 TRBV19 TRBD2 . CATDGGRDFSYNEQFF TGTGCCACCGACGGCGGGAGGGATTTCTCCTACAATGAGCAGTTCTTC
TRBJ2-1 TRBV7-9 . . CASSLDSGRTYNEQFF TGTGCCAGCAGCTTAGACAGCGGGCGAACCTACAATGAGCAGTTCTTC
TRBJ2-1 TRBV6-5 TRBD1 . CATQGAIPNEQFF TGTGCCACTCAGGGGGCGATTCCCAATGAGCAGTTCTTC
TRBJ2-7 TRBV2 TRBD1 . CASRLDRDSYEQYF TGTGCCAGCAGACTAGACAGGGACTCCTACGAGCAGTACTTC
TRBJ2-1 TRBV7-2 TRBD2 . CASSSAGAGVLNEQFF TGTGCCAGCAGCTCCGCGGGCGCGGGAGTACTGAATGAGCAGTTCTTC
TRBJ1-2 TRBV30 . . CAWGGPGGYTF TGTGCCTGGGGAGGCCCGGGAGGCTACACCTTC
TRBJ2-7 TRBV9 TRBD2 . CASSVGGGTYEQYF TGTGCCAGCAGCGTGGGGGGAGGGACCTACGAGCAGTACTTC
TRBJ2-3 TRBV5-1 TRBD1 . CASSLASGGFLDTQYF TGCGCCAGCAGCTTGGCTTCAGGGGGTTTTCTTGATACGCAGTATTTT
TRBJ2-1 TRBV7-2 TRBD2 once CASSQLAGSNTEQFF TGTGCCAGCAGTCAACTAGCGGGGTCCAATACTGAGCAGTTCTTC
TRBJ2-5 TRBV9 TRBD2 . CASSGSSGRQETQYF TGTGCCAGCAGCGGATCTAGCGGGAGACAAGAGACCCAGTACTTC
TRBJ2-2 TRBV27 . . CASSRGQRNTGELFF TGTGCCAGCAGCCGGGGACAACGGAACACCGGGGAGCTGTTTTTT
TRBJ2-1 TRBV5-4 TRBD2 . CASSLEVSGRNEQFF TGTGCCAGCAGCTTGGAAGTTAGCGGGAGGAATGAGCAGTTCTTC
TRBJ2-3 TRBV6-4 TRBD2 . CASSDASGSSTDTQYF TGTGCCAGCAGTGACGCTAGCGGGAGTAGCACAGATACGCAGTATTTT
TRBJ2-7 TRBV2 TRBD2 medium-sized CASSERLAGDSEQYF TGTGCCAGCAGTGAACGTCTAGCGGGAGACAGCGAGCAGTACTTC
TRBJ2-6 TRBV9 TRBD1 . CASSVGTGRRSGANVLTF TGTGCCAGCAGCGTAGGGACAGGGAGACGCTCTGGGGCCAACGTCCTGACTTTC
TRBJ2-4 TRBV6-5 . once CASSDSLAKNIQYF TGTGCCAGCAGTGACTCCTTAGCCAAAAACATTCAGTACTTC
TRBJ2-7 TRBV5-1 TRBD1 . CASGDRANYEQYF TGCGCCAGCGGGGACAGGGCTAACTACGAGCAGTACTTC
TRBJ1-2 TRBV7-9 . . CASSLAPRGNYGYTF TGTGCCAGCAGCTTAGCCCCAAGGGGTAACTATGGCTACACCTTC
TRBJ2-1 TRBV10-3 . . CAISALDREDPQFF TGTGCCATCAGCGCTTTAGACAGGGAGGACCCTCAGTTCTTC
TRBJ1-1 TRBV11-3 . . CASSSPGTEAFF TGTGCCAGCAGCTCACCCGGGACAGAAGCTTTCTTT
TRBJ2-3 TRBV6-6 . . CASKESQMDTQYF TGTGCCAGCAAGGAGAGTCAAATGGATACGCAGTATTTT
TRBJ1-5 TRBV5-5 . . CASSLGAYSNQPQHF TGTGCCAGCAGCTTGGGTGCGTATAGCAATCAGCCCCAGCATTTT
TRBJ1-1 TRBV18 TRBD1 . CASSPGQGARVTEAFF TGTGCCAGCTCACCAGGACAGGGGGCTAGGGTCACTGAAGCTTTCTTT
TRBJ2-1 TRBV5-1 TRBD2 medium-sized CASSLKPWTSGMGNEQFF TGCGCCAGCAGCTTGAAACCTTGGACTAGCGGGATGGGCAATGAGCAGTTCTTC
TRBJ2-5 TRBV7-9 TRBD1 . CASSSQGTGGQETQYF TGTGCCAGCAGCTCCCAGGGGACAGGGGGCCAAGAGACCCAGTACTTC
TRBJ1-1 TRBV6-5 TRBD1 . CASSRDRGSNTEAFF TGTGCCAGCAGTCGGGACAGGGGCTCGAACACTGAAGCTTTCTTT
TRBJ2-7 TRBV27 . . CASSHGQRYEQYF TGTGCCAGCAGTCACGGACAGAGATACGAGCAGTACTTC
TRBJ2-1 TRBV28 TRBD2 once CAASRVAGVSYEQFF TGTGCCGCGTCCCGGGTGGCGGGAGTTTCCTATGAGCAGTTCTTC
TRBJ2-1 TRBV18 TRBD2 few CASSSIAGAKNEQFF TGTGCCAGCTCATCCATAGCGGGAGCCAAGAATGAGCAGTTCTTC
TRBJ1-3 TRBV5-1 TRBD1 few CASSLTGTGFGNTIYF TGCGCCAGCAGCCTAACCGGGACAGGGTTTGGAAACACCATATATTTT
TRBJ2-1 TRBV25-1 TRBD2 . CASAGGLANEQFF TGTGCCAGCGCGGGGGGGCTGGCCAATGAGCAGTTCTTC
TRBJ2-7 TRBV28 . . CASSFRQSYEQYF TGTGCCAGCAGTTTCCGACAGTCCTACGAGCAGTACTTC
TRBJ1-4 TRBV28 TRBD1 . CASSPPTGKLFF TGTGCCAGCAGTCCTCCGACAGGGAAACTGTTTTTT
TRBJ2-2 TRBV9 TRBD1 . CASSVFIGGDTGELFF TGTGCCAGCAGCGTATTTATAGGGGGCGACACCGGGGAGCTGTTTTTT
TRBJ2-2 TRBV15 TRBD1 once CATSTGGHRPGELFF TGTGCCACCAGCACAGGGGGACATCGGCCCGGGGAGCTGTTTTTT
TRBJ2-5 TRBV11-2 TRBD2 . CASSSGLAKGETQYF TGTGCCAGCAGCTCGGGACTAGCGAAGGGTGAGACCCAGTACTTC
TRBJ1-5 TRBV19 TRBD1 . CASSMDRGNQPQHF TGTGCCAGTAGTATGGACAGGGGGAATCAGCCCCAGCATTTT
TRBJ1-3 TRBV19 . . CASMRGFSGNTIYF TGTGCCAGTATGCGGGGTTTCTCTGGAAACACCATATATTTT
TRBJ2-5 TRBV19 TRBD1 . CASSISQPTGRETQYF TGTGCCAGTAGTATCTCCCAGCCGACAGGGCGGGAGACCCAGTACTTC
TRBJ1-5 TRBV15 . . CATSRSGQPQHF TGTGCCACCAGCAGATCCGGTCAGCCCCAGCATTTT
TRBJ1-1 TRBV30 TRBD1 . CAWSVRAVAGGLAFF TGTGCCTGGAGTGTACGGGCTGTGGCAGGGGGCTTAGCTTTCTTT
TRBJ2-1 TRBV5-1 . . CASSLGAGFSGEQFF TGCGCCAGCAGCTTGGGGGCAGGGTTCTCCGGTGAGCAGTTCTTC
TRBJ2-1 TRBV4-1 TRBD2 . CASRQTTSGRGSEQFF TGCGCCAGCAGACAAACCACAAGCGGGAGGGGAAGTGAGCAGTTCTTC
TRBJ1-1 TRBV5-6 TRBD1 once CASTLEGARFKAPEAFF TGTGCCAGCACCCTGGAGGGGGCGAGATTCAAAGCACCAGAAGCTTTCTTT
TRBJ2-1 TRBV2 TRBD2 . CASRRTSDYNEQFF TGTGCCAGCCGGCGGACTAGCGATTACAATGAGCAGTTCTTC